This T cell receptor (beta chain) derives from a study of T cell clonotyping in hematopoietic cell transplantation. Looking at the study overall: Recipient samples before transplant were obtained post-cytoreduction.

Sequenced by immunoSEQ multiplex PCR; TCRdb stores in-frame clones only, minus some. The table shows roughly 30,000 clones, with about 83% occurring only once. Germline CDR1 and CDR2: SGHTA and FQGNSA. The CDR3 totals 15 residues. V trimming: 1 base; J trimming: 2 bases; junction bases outside the gene matches: 3. Time point of the sample: recipient sample about 28 days before transplant, after cytoreduction. Sequencing was performed on peripheral blood mononuclear cells, taken before stem cell transplant. The sequence derives from a woman aged 25 to 39 with chronic myeloid leukemia. Some clones in this sample may be carry-over from other donors' samples. V and J are TRBV7-2 and TRBJ2-5; 8 nucleotides line up with TRBD1. The CDR3 DNA sequence: TGTGCCAGCAGCTTAGGGGGACAGGTACAAGAGACCCAGTACTTC. It translates to CASSLGGQVQETQYF. Drawing the rest from reference TRBV7-2 and TRBJ2-5, the complete variable domain is GAGVSQSPSNKVTEKGKDVELRCDPISGHTALYWYRQSLGQGLEFLIYFQGNSAPDKSGLPSDRFSAERTGGSVSTLTIQRTQQEDSAVYLCASSLGGQVQETQYFGPGTRLLVL.